The 18 T cell receptor beta chains given below trace back to one sample, sequenced in a study of regulatory T cells in long-lasting Graves disease. The TCR beta library used iRepertoire HTBI primers with Arm-PCR amplification of CDR3. One entry per CDR3 protein results from TCRdb running MiXCR on the multiplex PCR reads. Among a few hundred thousand distinct CDR3 sequences listed, roughly 19% were seen once. Documented time point: newly diagnosed GD, antithyroid drugs for less than 3 months. Making the TCR library involved RNA that had been extracted from PBMCs. This sample also appeared in a second study, on T cells in Graves' hyperthyroidism and ophthalmopathy.

The input for sequencing was peripheral blood mononuclear cells (PBMCs), taken at new diagnosis, from a patient treated with antithyroid drugs. The origin of the receptors is a woman under 40 with Graves disease.

This clonotype was seen a handful of times. The CDR3 region has the DNA TGTGCCTGGAAAGACACGGGGGATCAGCCCCAGCATTTT. Translating gives CAWKDTGDQPQHF. This sequence joins TRBV30 and TRBJ1-5; tentative D call: TRBD1 (5 bases). The CDR3 totals 13 residues. V was pared by 4 bases and J by 5 bases, with 12 bases between. Germline CDR1 is GTSNPN and CDR2 is SVGIG (reference sequence). Full variable domain (remainder filled in from reference TRBV30 and TRBJ1-5): SQTIHQWPATLVQPVGSPLSLECTVEGTSNPNLYWYRQAAGRGLQLLFYSVGIGQISSEVPQNLSASRPQDRQFILSSKKLLLSDSGFYLCAWKDTGDQPQHFGDGTRLSIL.

V is TRBV20-1 and J is TRBJ2-7; no clear D gene. Germline lookup yields CDR1 DFQATT and CDR2 SNEGSKA (reference sequence). This CDR3 is built from 14 residues. V was shortened by 0 bases and J by 6 bases, with 15 bases between the two germline ends. CDR3 in amino acids: CSARDPSLLIEQYF. As DNA, the CDR3 is TGCAGTGCTAGAGATCCCTCCTTACTTATCGAGCAGTACTTC.

This clonotype was observed at least ten times. This chain uses TRBV27 with TRBJ2-5; possible D gene TRBD2, 5 bases. Trimming removed 1 base at V and 5 bases at J, with 17 bases between. Per the germline V gene, CDR1 is MNHEY and CDR2 is SMNVEV (reference sequence). This CDR3 has 16 amino acids. The CDR3 reads CASSLWSGSSNETQYF. The DNA of the CDR3 is TGTGCCAGCAGTTTATGGTCTGGGAGCTCCAACGAGACCCAGTACTTC.

This clonotype has a count of ten or more. The chain carries TRBV11-3 and TRBJ2-1, with 7 bases identical to TRBD2. This CDR3 spans 13 amino acids. CDR1 is SGHNT and CDR2 is YENEEA in the germline V gene. V shed 10 bases, J shed 10 bases, and the junction held 13 bases outside the gene matches. The chain's CDR3 is CATESLVGGEQFF. The CDR3 coding sequence is TGTGCCACCGAGTCGCTAGTGGGGGGGGAGCAGTTCTTC. The full variable domain, completed using reference TRBV11-3 and TRBJ2-1, is EAGVVQSPRYKIIEKKQPVAFWCNPISGHNTLYWYLQNLGQGPELLIRYENEEAVDDSQLPKDRFSAERLKGVDSTLKIQPAELGDSAVYLCATESLVGGEQFFGPGTRLTVL.

V gene TRBV11-2 combines with J gene TRBJ2-1; the D gene is possibly TRBD2 (7 bases). The length of the CDR3 is 14 residues. Trimming took 4 bases from V and 8 from J, leaving 15 bases between them. The germline CDR1 and CDR2 sequences are SGHAT and FQNNGV. In DNA, the CDR3 is TGTGCCAGCAGCTCGCAGGGGAGGGGGTATGAGCAGTTCTTC. Its protein is CASSSQGRGYEQFF.

Note on this clonotype: Being one base from a much bigger clone, this may be a read error. Likely a read error: the CDR3 ends without its conserved phenylalanine or tryptophan. This sequence joins TRBV28 and TRBJ2-5; TRBD2 matches 10 bases. The CDR3 totals 17 residues. The germline V gene has CDR1 MDHEN and CDR2 SYDVKM. V lost 4 bases and J lost 7; bases outside the gene matches: 15. CDR3 bases: TGTGCCAGCAGTTATCCGTCGCCTAGCGGGAGAGAAGGGACCCAGTACTCC. This encodes CASSYPSPSGREGTQYS.

In its sample, this clonotype was seen many times. V is TRBV3-1 and J is TRBJ2-1; 11 bases map to TRBD2. This CDR3 spans 17 amino acids. Germline trimming cut 0 bases from V and 10 bases from J; bases unmatched to any gene: 11. Germline V gene data show CDR1 as LGHDT and CDR2 as YNNKEL (reference sequence). The CDR3 loop is CASSQDASGGPYREQFF. Here the CDR3 DNA reads TGTGCCAGCAGCCAAGATGCTAGCGGGGGGCCCTACAGGGAGCAGTTCTTC.

The chain is built from TRBV7-8 and TRBJ1-5, with D possibly TRBD1 on 6 matching bases. Germline V gene lookup returns CDR1 SGHVS and CDR2 FQNEAQ. The V and J ends lost 6 bases and 3 bases respectively, with 9 bases between them. This CDR3 spans 13 amino acids. The DNA for the CDR3 is TGTGCCAGCAGACGGGGGGCCAATCAGCCCCAGCATTTT. Protein product: CASRRGANQPQHF.

In the case of this clonotype: One base separates it from a far larger clone, so it is likely a read error. The chain couples TRBV11-2 to TRBJ2-1, with D perhaps TRBD1 (5 bases). The closer fit of TRBJ2-5 to the DNA end suggests the J call may be wrong. Germline V CDR1 and CDR2: SGHAT, FQNNGV. The CDR3 covers 15 residues. Here the CDR3 reads CASSFSRQNQGTQYF. CDR3 DNA: TGTGCCAGCAGCTTTTCCCGACAGAATCAAGGGACCCAGTACTTC.

This clonotype was detected ten times or more. V gene TRBV7-9 combines with J gene TRBJ2-7, with 7 bases aligning to TRBD1. V lost 0 bases and J lost 1; bases outside the gene matches: 3. The CDR3 is 15 amino acids. Germline CDR1 reads SEHNR; CDR2 reads FQNEAQ (reference sequence). The CDR3 is CASSLAVGQSYEQYF. The CDR3 coding sequence is TGTGCCAGCAGCTTAGCGGTGGGACAGTCCTACGAGCAGTACTTC.

This clonotype was observed at least ten times. The V gene is TRBV12-3 or TRBV12-4, the J gene TRBJ1-1; 11 bases fit TRBD1. The CDR3 totals 16 residues. V dropped 6 bases and J dropped 1; count of bases not matched to a gene: 7. DNA for the CDR3: TGTGCCAGCAGCCTTGGGACAGGGGGGAGGAACACTGAAGCTTTCTTT. Amino acids: CASSLGTGGRNTEAFF.

This clonotype was picked up many times. The genes are TRBV2 and TRBJ1-2; no clear D gene. The CDR3 consists of 11 residues. Trimming pared 11 bases from V and 4 bases from J, leaving 11 bases between. Germline CDR1 SNHLY, CDR2 FYNNEI. The CDR3 is CAWTGTYGYTF. The CDR3 DNA sequence: TGTGCCTGGACTGGCACCTATGGCTACACCTTC.

This clonotype was found many times. The chain joins TRBV4-1 to TRBJ1-2; 9 bases fit TRBD1. The J segment lost 7 bases and the V segment lost 3 bases, leaving 6 bases of the junction unmatched. The CDR3 is 14 residues long. Germline-derived CDR1 and CDR2 are MGHRA and YSYEKL. The CDR3, as DNA: TGCGCCAGCAGCCAGGCGGGACAGGGAACTGGCTACACCTTC. It encodes CASSQAGQGTGYTF.

This clonotype was seen a single time. The J gene is TRBJ2-7, the V gene TRBV12-3 or TRBV12-4; D gene ambiguous. CDR3 length equals 14 residues. V shed 6 bases and J shed 2 bases, with 14 bases lying between them. The CDR3, as DNA: TGTGCCAGCAGCTACCTGGGTTTGCCCTACGAGCAGTACTTC. It translates to CASSYLGLPYEQYF.

This clonotype was seen at least ten times. The J gene is TRBJ2-3, the V gene TRBV11-2; D not certain. V lost 4 bases and J lost 5, with 10 bases in between. Germline loops: CDR1 SGHAT, CDR2 FQNNGV. This CDR3 has 13 amino acids. The CDR3 loop is CASSSTHGDTQYF. DNA of the CDR3: TGTGCCAGCAGCTCAACCCACGGAGATACGCAGTATTTT.

The chain carries TRBV19 and TRBJ1-1; TRBD1 might be the D (6 bases). This CDR3 spans 14 amino acids. Germline loops: CDR1 LNHDA, CDR2 SQIVND (reference sequence). The V end lost 8 bases, the J end lost 5 bases, and 18 bases lay between the germline ends. CDR3 loop: CASLQGDRKTEAFF. The CDR3 region has the DNA TGTGCCAGTCTACAGGGAGATAGGAAAACTGAAGCTTTCTTT.

This clonotype was observed many times. The rearrangement links TRBV24-1 to TRBJ1-2; D uncertain. Trimming removed 0 bases at V and 13 bases at J, with 8 bases between. CDR3 size: 11 residues. CDR1 is KGHDR and CDR2 is SFDVKD in the germline V gene. In nucleotides, the CDR3 is TGTGCCACCAGTGATTTGACCATCCTCACCTTC. Its protein product is CATSDLTILTF.

This clonotype showed up many times. The CDR3 here is CASSEGWGQPQHF. CDR3 nucleotides: TGTGCCAGCAGTGAAGGTTGGGGTCAGCCCCAGCATTTT. The chain recombines TRBV2 with TRBJ1-5; no clear D. The CDR3 totals 13 residues. Trimming pared 1 base from V and 6 bases from J, leaving 7 bases between. Germline V lookup: CDR1 SNHLY, CDR2 FYNNEI.